These T cell receptor beta chains were read from a single sample in a study of PD-L1 blockade in urothelial cancer. Clones were read by immunoSEQ multiplex PCR, and TCRdb kept only the in-frame ones, dropping some. The data show 130,000 or so clones, 70% to 85% seen once. Here the sequenced sample was PBMCs, taken around atezolizumab (anti-PD-L1) treatment. Source of these receptors: a man in his fifties or sixties with urothelial cancer. CDR3s include the opening cysteine and the closing phenylalanine or tryptophan.

TRBJ1-5 TRBV25-1 CASSRTGANQPQHF
TRBJ2-1 TRBV7-2 CASSPRPGRGTYNEQFF
TRBJ2-7 TRBV28 CASRETSVSYEQYF
TRBJ1-1 TRBV5-6 CASSFRGPEAFF
TRBJ2-7 TRBV6-1 CASRRWQGESYEQYF
TRBJ2-2 TRBV29-1 CSVLGQGTGELFF
TRBJ2-7 TRBV5-6 CASSRDRSYEQYF
TRBJ2-1 TRBV5-4 CASSSALAGVKGNEQFF
TRBJ1-5 TRBV5-1 CASSLWGLDSNQPQHF
TRBJ1-4 TRBV5-1 CASSLQEGNEKLFF
TRBJ2-7 TRBV28 CASSPFSYEQYF
TRBJ1-5 TRBV30 CAWSVGGRYSNQPQHF
TRBJ2-5 TRBV4-2 CASSPYSRGGETQYF
TRBJ1-3 TRBV10-3 CAISDLGQGGNTIYF
TRBJ1-2 TRBV5-1 CASSVVGGPNYGYTF
TRBJ2-2 TRBV19 CASRWGLLGTGELFF
TRBJ1-6 TRBV10-3 CASTQGAGRNSPLHF
TRBJ1-2 TRBV27 CASNPGTGLGYTF
TRBJ2-1 TRBV18 CASSPTHNNEQFF
TRBJ2-7 TRBV30 CAWKRLAGGSEQYF
TRBJ2-1 TRBV5-1 CASSLDLAGAYNEQFF
TRBJ1-4 TRBV5-1 CASSPQGASNEKLFF